In this sample, the clone carrying this T cell receptor beta chain turned up a few times. What it recognizes is unknown. The data derive from a study of identical twins. General observations from the study: A lower insertion count was a feature of abundant cord blood beta clonotypes, with no such feature in memory repertoires.

Germline V gene sequence: CDR1 SGHRS, CDR2 YFSETQ. The CDR3 extends over 15 amino acids. Between the trimmed V and J ends, which lost 3 bases and 6 bases, there was a span of 19 bases. TCRdb recomputed calls from the 5' RACE reads with MiXCR, one row per CDR3 protein. The sample shows 700,000 or so distinct CDR3 sequences, 8% to 9% of them seen only once. These data are also associated with another study on yellow fever vaccine responses in identical twins.

This TCR derives from a woman aged 18-30 years in good health. The specimen was PBMCs. The chain carries TRBV5-1 and TRBJ2-7; D is ambiguous. CDR3 residues: CASSSPLVSGREQYF. The CDR3 nucleotides read TGCGCCAGCAGCTCCCCACTGGTTTCGGGTCGCGAGCAGTACTTC.